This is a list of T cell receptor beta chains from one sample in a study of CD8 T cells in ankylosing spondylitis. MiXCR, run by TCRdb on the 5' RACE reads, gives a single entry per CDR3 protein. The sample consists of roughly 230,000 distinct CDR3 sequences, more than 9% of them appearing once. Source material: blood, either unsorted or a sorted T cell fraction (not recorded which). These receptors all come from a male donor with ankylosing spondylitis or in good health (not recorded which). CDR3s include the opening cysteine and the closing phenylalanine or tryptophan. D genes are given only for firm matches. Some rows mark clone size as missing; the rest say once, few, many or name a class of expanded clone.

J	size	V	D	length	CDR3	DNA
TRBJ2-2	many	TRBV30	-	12	CAWSVGSGELFF	TGTGCCTGGAGTGTGGGATCCGGGGAGCTGTTTTTT
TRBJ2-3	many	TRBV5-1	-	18	CASGQTGTKVTSTDTQYF	TGCGCCAGCGGACAAACAGGGACCAAGGTTACTAGCACAGATACGCAGTATTTT
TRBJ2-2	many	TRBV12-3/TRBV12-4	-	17	CASSPFLDGPNTGELFF	TGTGCCAGCAGTCCTTTTCTGGATGGGCCTAACACCGGGGAGCTGTTTTTT
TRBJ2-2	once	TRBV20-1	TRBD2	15	CSAQSGLELNGELFF	TGCAGTGCTCAATCGGGACTAGAGTTGAACGGGGAGCTGTTTTTT
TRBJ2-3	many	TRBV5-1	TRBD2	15	CASSIGTSEADTQYF	TGCGCCAGCAGCATAGGGACTAGCGAAGCAGATACGCAGTATTTT
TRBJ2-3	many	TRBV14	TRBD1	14	CASSQVTGADTQYF	TGTGCCAGCAGCCAGGTTACAGGGGCAGATACGCAGTATTTT
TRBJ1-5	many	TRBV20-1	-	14	CSARDGRAGQPQHF	TGCAGTGCTAGGGATGGACGGGCTGGTCAGCCCCAGCATTTT
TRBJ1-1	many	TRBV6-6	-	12	CASSSTAREAFF	TGTGCCAGCAGTTCCACAGCGCGTGAAGCTTTCTTT
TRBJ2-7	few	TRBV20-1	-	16	CSASPGRGIGLYEQYF	TGCAGTGCTAGCCCAGGTCGGGGTATAGGACTCTACGAGCAGTACTTC
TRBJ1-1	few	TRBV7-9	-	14	CASSISQGNTEAFF	TGTGCCAGCAGCATATCACAGGGGAACACTGAAGCTTTCTTT
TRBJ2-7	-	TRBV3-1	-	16	CASSQDGPGGSYEQYF	TGTGCCAGCAGCCAAGATGGGCCAGGGGGGTCCTACGAGCAGTACTTC
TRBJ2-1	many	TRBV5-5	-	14	CASSYATGFNEQFF	TGTGCCAGCAGCTACGCTACAGGGTTCAATGAGCAGTTCTTC
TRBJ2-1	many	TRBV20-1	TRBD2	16	CSAPILADLLYNEQFF	TGCAGTGCGCCTATCCTAGCGGACCTCCTCTACAATGAGCAGTTCTTC
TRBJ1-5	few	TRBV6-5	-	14	CASSYSGGGQPQHF	TGTGCCAGCAGTTACAGCGGGGGAGGGCAGCCCCAGCATTTT
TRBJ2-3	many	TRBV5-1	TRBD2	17	CASSSLFARGGTDTQYF	TGCGCCAGCAGCTCCCTCTTTGCGCGGGGGGGCACAGATACGCAGTATTTT
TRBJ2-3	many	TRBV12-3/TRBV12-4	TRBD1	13	CASRPTGADTQYF	TGTGCCAGCAGGCCTACAGGGGCTGATACGCAGTATTTT
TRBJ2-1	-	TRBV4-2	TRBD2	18	CASSQEGSSGSFYNEQFF	TGTGCCAGCAGCCAAGAGGGGAGTAGCGGGAGTTTCTACAATGAGCAGTTCTTC
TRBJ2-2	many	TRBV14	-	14	CASTKTTNTGELFF	TGTGCCAGCACTAAGACTACGAACACCGGGGAGCTGTTTTTT
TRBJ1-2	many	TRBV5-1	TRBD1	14	CASSSPGGREGYTF	TGCGCCAGCAGCTCGCCAGGGGGGAGAGAAGGCTACACCTTC
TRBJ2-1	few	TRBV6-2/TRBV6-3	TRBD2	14	CASSSLAGGDEQFF	TGTGCCAGCAGTTCCCTAGCGGGAGGGGATGAGCAGTTCTTC
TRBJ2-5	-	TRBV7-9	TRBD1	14	CASSLLTGRETQYF	TGTGCCAGCAGCTTACTGACAGGGAGAGAGACCCAGTACTTC
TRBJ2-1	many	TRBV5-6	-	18	CASSLGPGGRTAYNEQFF	TGTGCCAGCAGCTTAGGACCGGGGGGCCGAACCGCCTACAATGAGCAGTTCTTC
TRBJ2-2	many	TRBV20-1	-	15	CSAREVVTNTGELFF	TGCAGTGCTAGAGAGGTGGTAACGAACACCGGGGAGCTGTTTTTT
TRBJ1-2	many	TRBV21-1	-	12	CASSKANYGYTF	TGTGCCAGCAGCAAAGCTAACTATGGCTACACCTTC
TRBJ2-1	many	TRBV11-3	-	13	CASSPGPNNEQFF	TGTGCCAGCAGCCCCGGACCGAACAATGAGCAGTTCTTC
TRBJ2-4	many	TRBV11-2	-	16	CASTRSQVLAKNIQYF	TGTGCCAGCACCCGAAGCCAGGTCCTAGCCAAAAACATTCAGTACTTC
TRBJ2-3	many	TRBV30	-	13	CAWSPTGTDTQYF	TGTGCCTGGAGTCCGACGGGAACAGATACGCAGTATTTT
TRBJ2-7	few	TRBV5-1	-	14	CASSSGTLPYEQYF	TGCGCCAGCAGCTCCGGGACCCTTCCCTACGAGCAGTACTTC